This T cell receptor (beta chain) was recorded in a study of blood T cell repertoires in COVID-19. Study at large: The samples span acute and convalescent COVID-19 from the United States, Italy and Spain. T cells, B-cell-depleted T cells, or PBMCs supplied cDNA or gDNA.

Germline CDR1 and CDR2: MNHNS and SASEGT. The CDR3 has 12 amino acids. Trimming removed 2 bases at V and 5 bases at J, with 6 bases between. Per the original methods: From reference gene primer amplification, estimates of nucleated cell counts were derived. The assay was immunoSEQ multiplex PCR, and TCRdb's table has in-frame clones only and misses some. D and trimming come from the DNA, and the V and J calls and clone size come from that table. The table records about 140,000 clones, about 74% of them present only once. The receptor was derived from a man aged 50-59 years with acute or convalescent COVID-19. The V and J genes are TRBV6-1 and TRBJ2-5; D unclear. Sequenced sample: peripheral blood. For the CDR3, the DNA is TGTGCCAGCAGTGAATTCCGGGAGACCCAGTACTTC. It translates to CASSEFRETQYF.